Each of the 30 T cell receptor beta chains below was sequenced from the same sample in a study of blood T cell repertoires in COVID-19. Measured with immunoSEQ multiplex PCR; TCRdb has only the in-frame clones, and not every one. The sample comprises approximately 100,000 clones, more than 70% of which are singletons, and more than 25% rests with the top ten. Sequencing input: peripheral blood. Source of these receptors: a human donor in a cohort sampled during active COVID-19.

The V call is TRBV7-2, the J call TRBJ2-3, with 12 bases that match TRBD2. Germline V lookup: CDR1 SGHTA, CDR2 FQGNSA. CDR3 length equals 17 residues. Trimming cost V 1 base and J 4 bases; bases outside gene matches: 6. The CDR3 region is CASSLGASGGVADTQYF. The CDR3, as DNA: TGTGCCAGCAGCTTAGGGGCTAGCGGGGGGGTCGCAGATACGCAGTATTTT.

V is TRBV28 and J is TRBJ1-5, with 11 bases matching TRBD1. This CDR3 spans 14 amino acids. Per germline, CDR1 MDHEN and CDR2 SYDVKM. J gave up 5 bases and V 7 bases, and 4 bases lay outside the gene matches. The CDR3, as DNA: TGTGCCAGCACTGGACAGGGGGCTTATCAGCCCCAGCATTTT. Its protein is CASTGQGAYQPQHF.

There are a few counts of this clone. CDR3 sequence: CASSISQGANYGYTF. The CDR3 nucleotides are TGTGCCAGCAGTATATCACAGGGTGCCAACTATGGCTACACCTTC. The V and J genes are TRBV28 and TRBJ1-2, with a weak D call TRBD1 (6 bases). CDR3 size: 15 residues. The germline CDR1 and CDR2 sequences are MDHEN and SYDVKM. Deletions cut 5 bases from V and 2 bases from J, with 15 bases between.

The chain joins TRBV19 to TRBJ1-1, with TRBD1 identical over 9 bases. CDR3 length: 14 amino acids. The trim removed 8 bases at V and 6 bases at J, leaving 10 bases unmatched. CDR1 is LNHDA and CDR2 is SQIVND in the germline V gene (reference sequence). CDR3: CASLATGGAAEAFF. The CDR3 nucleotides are TGTGCCAGTCTCGCAACAGGGGGCGCGGCTGAAGCTTTCTTT.

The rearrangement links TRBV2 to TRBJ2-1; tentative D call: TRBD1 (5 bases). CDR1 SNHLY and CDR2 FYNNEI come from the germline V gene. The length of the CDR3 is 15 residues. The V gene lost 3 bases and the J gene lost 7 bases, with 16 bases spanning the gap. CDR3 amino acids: CASSENRGYANEQFF. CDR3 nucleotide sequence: TGTGCCAGCAGTGAGAATAGGGGTTATGCGAATGAGCAGTTCTTC.

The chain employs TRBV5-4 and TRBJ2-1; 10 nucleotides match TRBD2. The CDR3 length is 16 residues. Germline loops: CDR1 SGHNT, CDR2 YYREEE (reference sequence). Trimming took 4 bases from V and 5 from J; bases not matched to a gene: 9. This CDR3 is CASSQLGLAVDNEQFF. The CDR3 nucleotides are TGTGCCAGCAGCCAGCTCGGACTAGCGGTCGACAATGAGCAGTTCTTC. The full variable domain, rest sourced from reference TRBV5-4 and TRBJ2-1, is ETGVTQSPTHLIKTRGQQVTLRCSSQSGHNTVSWYQQALGQGPQFIFQYYREEENGRGNFPPRFSGLQFPNYSSELNVNALELDDSALYLCASSQLGLAVDNEQFFGPGTRLTVL.

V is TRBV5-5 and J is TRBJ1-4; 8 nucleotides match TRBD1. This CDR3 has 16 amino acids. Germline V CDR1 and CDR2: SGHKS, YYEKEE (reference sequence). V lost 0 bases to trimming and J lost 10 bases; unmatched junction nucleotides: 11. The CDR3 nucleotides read TGTGCCAGCAGCTTGGACGGTGGGACAGGATCAGGAAAACTGTTTTTT. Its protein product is CASSLDGGTGSGKLFF. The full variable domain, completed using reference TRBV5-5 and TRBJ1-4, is DAGVTQSPTHLIKTRGQQVTLRCSPISGHKSVSWYQQVLGQGPQFIFQYYEKEERGRGNFPDRFSARQFPNYSSELNVNALLLGDSALYLCASSLDGGTGSGKLFFGSGTQLSVL.

The CDR3 nucleotides are TGCGCCAGCAGCCGGCTATGGCAGGGGGCCGAAAAACTGTTTTTT. Translated: CASSRLWQGAEKLFF. The genes are TRBV4-3 and TRBJ1-4; TRBD1 agrees at 8 bases. The V gene's germline CDR1 is LGHNA and CDR2 YSLEER. This CDR3 comprises 15 residues. V trimming: 4 bases; J trimming: 8 bases; junction bases outside the gene matches: 9.

The CDR3 nucleotides read TGTGCCAGCAGCTTTAGCGGGAGGATAAACACCGGGGAGCTGTTTTTT. Translation gives CASSFSGRINTGELFF. This chain links TRBV7-9 with TRBJ2-2, with 10 bases fitting TRBD2. CDR1 is SEHNR and CDR2 is FQNEAQ in the germline V gene (reference sequence). V dropped 3 bases and J dropped 2; count of bases not matched to a gene: 3. This CDR3 region has 16 residues. The complete variable domain, with remaining parts taken from reference TRBV7-9 and TRBJ2-2, reads DTGVSQNPRHKITKRGQNVTFRCDPISEHNRLYWYRQTLGQGPEFLTYFQNEAQLEKSRLLSDRFSAERPKGSFSTLEIQRTEQGDSAMYLCASSFSGRINTGELFFGEGSRLTVL.

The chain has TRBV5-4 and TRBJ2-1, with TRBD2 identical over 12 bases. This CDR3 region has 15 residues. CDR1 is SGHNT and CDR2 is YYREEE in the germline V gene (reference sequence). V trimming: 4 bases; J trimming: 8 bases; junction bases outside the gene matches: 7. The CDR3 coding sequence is TGTGCCAGCAGCCAGACTAGCGGGAGAGTTGATGAGCAGTTCTTC. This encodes CASSQTSGRVDEQFF.

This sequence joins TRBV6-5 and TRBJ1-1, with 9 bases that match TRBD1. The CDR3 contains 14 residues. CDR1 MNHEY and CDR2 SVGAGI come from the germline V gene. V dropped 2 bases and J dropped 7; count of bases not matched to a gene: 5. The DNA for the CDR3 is TGTGCCAGCAGTTACATCCCGGGACAGGGTGAAGCTTTCTTT. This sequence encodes CASSYIPGQGEAFF.

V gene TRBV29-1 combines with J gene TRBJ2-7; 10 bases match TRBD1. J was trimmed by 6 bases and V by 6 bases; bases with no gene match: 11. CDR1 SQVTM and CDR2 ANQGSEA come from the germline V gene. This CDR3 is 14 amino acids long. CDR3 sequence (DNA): TGCAGCGTACCAAGGGGGACAGGGGTTTTCGAGCAGTACTTC. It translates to CSVPRGTGVFEQYF.

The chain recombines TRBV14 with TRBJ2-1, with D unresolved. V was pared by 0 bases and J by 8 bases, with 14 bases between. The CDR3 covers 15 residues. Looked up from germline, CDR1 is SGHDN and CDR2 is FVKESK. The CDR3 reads CASSQESRGPDEQFF. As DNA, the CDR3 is TGTGCCAGCAGCCAAGAAAGTAGAGGTCCCGATGAGCAGTTCTTC.

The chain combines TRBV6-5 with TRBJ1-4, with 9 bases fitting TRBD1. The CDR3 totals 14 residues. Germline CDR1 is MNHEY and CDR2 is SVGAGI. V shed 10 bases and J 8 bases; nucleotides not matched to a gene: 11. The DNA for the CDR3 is TGTGCCACCCACCCCGGGACAGGGTTCGAAAAACTGTTTTTT. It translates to CATHPGTGFEKLFF.

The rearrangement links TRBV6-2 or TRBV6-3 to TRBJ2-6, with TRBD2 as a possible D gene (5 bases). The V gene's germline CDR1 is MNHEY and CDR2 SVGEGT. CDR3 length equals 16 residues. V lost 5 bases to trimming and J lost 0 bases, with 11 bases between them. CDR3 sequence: CASSRRLGSGANVLTF. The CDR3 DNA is TGTGCCAGCAGTCGGAGGCTGGGCTCTGGGGCCAACGTCCTGACTTTC.

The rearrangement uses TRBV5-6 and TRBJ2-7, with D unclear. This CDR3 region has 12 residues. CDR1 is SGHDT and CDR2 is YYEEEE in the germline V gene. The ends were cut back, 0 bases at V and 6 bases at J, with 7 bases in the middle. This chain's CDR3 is CASSLVPSEQYF. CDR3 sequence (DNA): TGTGCCAGCAGCTTGGTCCCCAGCGAGCAGTACTTC.

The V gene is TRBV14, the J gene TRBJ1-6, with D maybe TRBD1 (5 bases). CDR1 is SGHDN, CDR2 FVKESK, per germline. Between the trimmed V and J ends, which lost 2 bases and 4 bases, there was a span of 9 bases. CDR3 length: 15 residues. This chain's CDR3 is CASSQSAGYNSPLHF. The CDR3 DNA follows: TGTGCCAGCAGCCAATCGGCAGGGTATAATTCACCCCTCCACTTT.

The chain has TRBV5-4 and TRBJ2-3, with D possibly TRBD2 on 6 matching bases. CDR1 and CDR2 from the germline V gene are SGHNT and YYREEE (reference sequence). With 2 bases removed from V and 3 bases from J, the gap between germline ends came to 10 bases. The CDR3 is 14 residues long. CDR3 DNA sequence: TGTGCCAGCAGCTTTTGGCTAGCGACAGATACGCAGTATTTT. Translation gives CASSFWLATDTQYF.

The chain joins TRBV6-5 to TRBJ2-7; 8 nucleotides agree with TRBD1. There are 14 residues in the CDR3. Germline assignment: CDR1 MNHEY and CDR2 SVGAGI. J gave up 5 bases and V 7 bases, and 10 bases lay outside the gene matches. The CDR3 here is CASMPGGRRDEQYF. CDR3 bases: TGTGCCAGCATGCCAGGGGGCCGAAGGGACGAGCAGTACTTC.

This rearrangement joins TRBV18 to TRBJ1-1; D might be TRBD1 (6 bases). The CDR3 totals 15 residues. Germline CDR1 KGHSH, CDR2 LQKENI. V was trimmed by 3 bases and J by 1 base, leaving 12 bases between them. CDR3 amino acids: CASSPFQGTNTEAFF. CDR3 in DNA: TGTGCCAGCTCACCGTTTCAGGGGACGAACACTGAAGCTTTCTTT.

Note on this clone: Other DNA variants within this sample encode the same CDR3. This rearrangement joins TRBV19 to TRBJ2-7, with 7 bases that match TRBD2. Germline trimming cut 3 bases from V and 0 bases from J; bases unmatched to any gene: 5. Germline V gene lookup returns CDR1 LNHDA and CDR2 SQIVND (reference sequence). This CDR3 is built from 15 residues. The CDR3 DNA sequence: TGTGCCAGTAGTATTGCTAGCGGAACCTCCTACGAGCAGTACTTC. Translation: CASSIASGTSYEQYF.

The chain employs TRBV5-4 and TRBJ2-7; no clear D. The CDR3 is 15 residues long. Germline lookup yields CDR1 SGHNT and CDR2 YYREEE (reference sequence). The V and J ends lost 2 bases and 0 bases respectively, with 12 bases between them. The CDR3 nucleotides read TGTGCCAGCAGCTTTTTCACAGAAAGCTCCTACGAGCAGTACTTC. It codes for CASSFFTESSYEQYF.

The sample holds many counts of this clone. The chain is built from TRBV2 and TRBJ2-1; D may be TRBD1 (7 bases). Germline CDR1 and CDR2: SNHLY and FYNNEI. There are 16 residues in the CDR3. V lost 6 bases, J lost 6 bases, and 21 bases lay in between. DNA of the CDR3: TGTGCCAGCAGAGAGGGGGCCTCGGGACTGGGCAATGAGCAGTTCTTC. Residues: CASREGASGLGNEQFF. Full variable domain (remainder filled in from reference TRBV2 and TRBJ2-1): EPEVTQTPSHQVTQMGQEVILRCVPISNHLYFYWYRQILGQKVEFLVSFYNNEISEKSEIFDDQFSVERPDGSNFTLKIRSTKLEDSAMYFCASREGASGLGNEQFFGPGTRLTVL.

CDR3 sequence (DNA): TGCAGCGTTTCAGCGACCACTGAAGCTTTCTTT. Amino acid sequence: CSVSATTEAFF. The V and J genes are TRBV29-1 and TRBJ1-1; no definite D call. Looked up from germline, CDR1 is SQVTM and CDR2 is ANQGSEA. This CDR3 contains 11 residues. Trimming pared 5 bases from V and 4 bases from J, leaving 8 bases between. Based on the CDR3 plus reference TRBV29-1 and TRBJ1-1, the full variable domain is SAVISQKPSRDICQRGTSLTIQCQVDSQVTMMFWYRQQPGQSLTLIATANQGSEATYESGFVIDKFPISRPNLTFSTLTVSNMSPEDSSIYLCSVSATTEAFFGQGTRLTVV.

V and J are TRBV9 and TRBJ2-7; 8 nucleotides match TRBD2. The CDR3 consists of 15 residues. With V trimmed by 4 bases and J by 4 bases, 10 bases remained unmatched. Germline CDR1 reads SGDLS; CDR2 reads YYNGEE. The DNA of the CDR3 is TGTGCCAGCAGCCCCCGCTCAGCGGGAGCGTACGAGCAGTACTTC. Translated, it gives CASSPRSAGAYEQYF. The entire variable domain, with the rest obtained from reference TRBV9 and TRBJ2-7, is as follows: DSGVTQTPKHLITATGQRVTLRCSPRSGDLSVYWYQQSLDQGLQFLIQYYNGEERAKGNILERFSAQQFPDLHSELNLSSLELGDSALYFCASSPRSAGAYEQYFGPGTRLTVT.

CDR3 loop: CASSAFTTGNEQYF. Written as DNA, the CDR3 is TGTGCCAGTAGTGCGTTCACCACAGGGAACGAGCAGTACTTC. The chain couples TRBV19 to TRBJ2-7, with a weak D call TRBD1 (6 bases). The CDR3 is made up of 14 amino acids. Germline V CDR1 and CDR2: LNHDA, SQIVND (reference sequence). Trimming cost V 5 bases and J 5 bases, with 16 bases left between them.

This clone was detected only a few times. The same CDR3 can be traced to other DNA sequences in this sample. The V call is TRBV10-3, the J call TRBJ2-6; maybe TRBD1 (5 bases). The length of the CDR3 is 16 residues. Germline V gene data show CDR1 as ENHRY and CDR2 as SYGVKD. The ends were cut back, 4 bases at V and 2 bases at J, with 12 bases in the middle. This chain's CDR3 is CAISGGEGAGANVLTF. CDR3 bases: TGTGCCATCAGTGGAGGAGAAGGGGCTGGGGCCAACGTCCTGACTTTC.

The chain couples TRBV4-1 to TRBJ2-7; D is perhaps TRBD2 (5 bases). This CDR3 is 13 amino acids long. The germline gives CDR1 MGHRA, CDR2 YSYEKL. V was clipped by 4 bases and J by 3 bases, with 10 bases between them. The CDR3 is CASSLTGDYEQYF. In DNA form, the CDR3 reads TGCGCCAGCAGCCTAACCGGGGACTACGAGCAGTACTTC.

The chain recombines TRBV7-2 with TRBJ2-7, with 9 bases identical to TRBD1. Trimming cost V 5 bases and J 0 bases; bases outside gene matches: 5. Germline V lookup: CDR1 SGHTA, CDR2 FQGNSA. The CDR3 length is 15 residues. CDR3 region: CASSTQTGGSYEQYF. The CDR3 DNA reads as TGTGCCAGCAGCACCCAGACAGGGGGCTCCTACGAGCAGTACTTC. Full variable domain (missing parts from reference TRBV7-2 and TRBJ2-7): GAGVSQSPSNKVTEKGKDVELRCDPISGHTALYWYRQSLGQGLEFLIYFQGNSAPDKSGLPSDRFSAERTGGSVSTLTIQRTQQEDSAVYLCASSTQTGGSYEQYFGPGTRLTVT.

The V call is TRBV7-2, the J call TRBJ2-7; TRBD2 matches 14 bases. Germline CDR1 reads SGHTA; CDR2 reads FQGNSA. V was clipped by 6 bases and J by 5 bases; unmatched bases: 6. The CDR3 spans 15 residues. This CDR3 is CASRRAGLAGDEQYF. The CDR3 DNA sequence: TGTGCCAGCAGACGGGCGGGACTAGCGGGAGACGAGCAGTACTTC. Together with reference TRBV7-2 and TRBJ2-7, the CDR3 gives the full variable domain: GAGVSQSPSNKVTEKGKDVELRCDPISGHTALYWYRQSLGQGLEFLIYFQGNSAPDKSGLPSDRFSAERTGGSVSTLTIQRTQQEDSAVYLCASRRAGLAGDEQYFGPGTRLTVT.